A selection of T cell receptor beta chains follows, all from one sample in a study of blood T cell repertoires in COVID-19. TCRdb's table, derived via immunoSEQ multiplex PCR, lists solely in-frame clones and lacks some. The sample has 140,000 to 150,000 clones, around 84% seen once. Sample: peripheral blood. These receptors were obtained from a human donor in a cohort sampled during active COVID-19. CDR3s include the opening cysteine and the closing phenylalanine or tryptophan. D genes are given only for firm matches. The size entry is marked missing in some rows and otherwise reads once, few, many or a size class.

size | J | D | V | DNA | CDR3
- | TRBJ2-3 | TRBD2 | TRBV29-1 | TGCAGCGTTGATGGGACTAGCGGACTCACAGATACGCAGTATTTT | CSVDGTSGLTDTQYF
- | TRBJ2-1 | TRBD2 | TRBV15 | TGTGCCACCAGCAGAGATCTAGCGGGACTGATAAATGAGCAGTTCTTC | CATSRDLAGLINEQFF
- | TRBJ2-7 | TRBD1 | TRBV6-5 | TGTGCCAGCAGGCCGGGACAGGGAGCCTACGAGCAGTACTTC | CASRPGQGAYEQYF
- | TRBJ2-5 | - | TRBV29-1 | TGCAGGGAACGACAGGGAGGCGAGACCCAGTACTTC | CRERQGGETQYF
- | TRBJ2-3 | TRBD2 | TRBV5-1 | TGCGCCAGCAGCCCGGGACTAGCGGGGGGTATTACAGATACGCAGTATTTT | CASSPGLAGGITDTQYF
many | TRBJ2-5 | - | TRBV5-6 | TGTGCCAGCAGCTTGGGTCCCGGACATGAGACCCAGTACTTC | CASSLGPGHETQYF
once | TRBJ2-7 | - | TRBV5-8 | TGTGCCAGCAGCTCGCGCTGGGAGCAGTACTTC | CASSSRWEQYF
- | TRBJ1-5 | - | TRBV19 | TGTGCCAGTATGGGGGGTTTTAGCAATCAGCCCCAGCATTTT | CASMGGFSNQPQHF
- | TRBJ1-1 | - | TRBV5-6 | TGTGCCAGCAGCCGCGGGGGGCTGGGGACTGAAGCTTTCTTT | CASSRGGLGTEAFF
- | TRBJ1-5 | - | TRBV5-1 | TGCGCCAGCAGCTTGTTGGGCAGAGCCAATCAGCCCCAGCATTTT | CASSLLGRANQPQHF
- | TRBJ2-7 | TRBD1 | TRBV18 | TGTGCCAGCTCAACGGGACAGGGTGTTCCTTACGAGCAGTACTTC | CASSTGQGVPYEQYF
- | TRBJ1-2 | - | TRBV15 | TGTGCCACCAGCAGAGATTTGGGGGCTGGCTACACCTTC | CATSRDLGAGYTF
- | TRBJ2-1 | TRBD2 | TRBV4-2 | TGTGCCAGCAGCCAAGGACAAGCGGGGGTTTACAATGAGCAGTTCTTC | CASSQGQAGVYNEQFF
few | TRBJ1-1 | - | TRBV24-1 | TGTGCCACCAGTGACGCTGAACACCGTGAAGCTTTCTTT | CATSDAEHREAFF
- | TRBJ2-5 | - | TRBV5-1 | TGCGCCAGCAGTTCGTGGACAGCAGCCCAAGAGACCCAGTACTTC | CASSSWTAAQETQYF
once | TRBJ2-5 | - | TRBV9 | TGTGCCAGCAGCGTCGAGGGTCGGGAGACCCAGTACTTC | CASSVEGRETQYF
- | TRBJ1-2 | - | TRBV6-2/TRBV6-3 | TGTGCCAGCAGTTACTCTGTCTCCCCTGGCTACACCTTC | CASSYSVSPGYTF
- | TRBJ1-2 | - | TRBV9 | TGTGCCAGCAGCGGGGACTCTAGCCCCTGGGGCACCTTC | CASSGDSSPWGTF
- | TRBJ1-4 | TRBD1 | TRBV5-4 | TGTGCCACCTCACAGGGGTTGCAATCTAATGAAAAACTGTTTTTT | CATSQGLQSNEKLFF
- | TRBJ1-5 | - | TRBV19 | TGTGCCAGTACCCCCACAGGGATAGTTCAGCCCCAGCATTTT | CASTPTGIVQPQHF
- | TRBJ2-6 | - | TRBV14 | TGTGCCAGCACCCGCAGCGCCGGGGCCAACGTCCTGACTTTC | CASTRSAGANVLTF
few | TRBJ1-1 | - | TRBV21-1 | TGTGCCAGCAGCCCCCGTGTGGACAGAAACACTGAAGCTTTCTTT | CASSPRVDRNTEAFF
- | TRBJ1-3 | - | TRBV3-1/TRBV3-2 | TGTGCCAGCAGCCCTCAGGGTCATGGAAACACCATATATTTT | CASSPQGHGNTIYF
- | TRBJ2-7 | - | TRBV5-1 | TGCGCCAGCAGCTTGGGGGCACAGGGAGTCGGAGGCGAGCAGTACTTC | CASSLGAQGVGGEQYF
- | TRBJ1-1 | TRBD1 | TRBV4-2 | TGTGCCAGCAGCCAAGTCTCTGATCTCGCAGGGGGATGGACTGAAGCTTTCTTT | CASSQVSDLAGGWTEAFF
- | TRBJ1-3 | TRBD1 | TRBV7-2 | TGTGCCAGCAGCTTAACCGGGACAGGGTTCTCTGGAAACACCATATATTTT | CASSLTGTGFSGNTIYF
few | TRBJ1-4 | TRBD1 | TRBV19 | TGTGCCAGTAGTATAAGGGGACAGACAGCTAATGAAAAACTGTTTTTT | CASSIRGQTANEKLFF
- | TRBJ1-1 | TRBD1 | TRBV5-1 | TGCGCCAGCAGCCGATTATCTACAGGGGATGAAGCTTTCTTT | CASSRLSTGDEAFF
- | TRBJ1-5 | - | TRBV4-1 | TGCGCCAGCAGCCAAGATTCCCAGGGGAGGGCCCATTTT | CASSQDSQGRAHF
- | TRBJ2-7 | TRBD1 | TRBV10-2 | TGCGCCAGCAGGACGTTAACAGGGGCCCGAGCACCCCCCTACGAGCAGTACTTC | CASRTLTGARAPPYEQYF
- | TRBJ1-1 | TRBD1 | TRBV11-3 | TGTGCCAGCAGCTTAGGACAGGGGGCCAGGACTGAAGCTTTCTTT | CASSLGQGARTEAFF
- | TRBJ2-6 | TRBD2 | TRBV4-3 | TGCGCCAGCAGCCAAGGACTAGCGGGTTCCCCAGGGGCCAACGTCCTGACTTTC | CASSQGLAGSPGANVLTF
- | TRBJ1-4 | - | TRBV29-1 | TGCAGCGTCGGGACAACTGCGGATGAAAAACTGTTTTTT | CSVGTTADEKLFF
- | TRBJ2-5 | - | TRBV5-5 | TGTGCCAGCAGCTTGGCCGGGACTGGAGAGACCCAGTACTTC | CASSLAGTGETQYF
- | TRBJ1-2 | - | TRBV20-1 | TGCAGTGCTAGTGGAGGCGACTATGGCTACACCTTC | CSASGGDYGYTF
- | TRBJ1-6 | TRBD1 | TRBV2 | TGTGCCAGACAACGGGACAGGGGAAATTCACCCCTCCACTTT | CARQRDRGNSPLHF
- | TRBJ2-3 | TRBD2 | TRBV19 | TGTGCCAGTAGTATCAGTGGGGCGGGGGGAACAGATACGCAGTATTTT | CASSISGAGGTDTQYF
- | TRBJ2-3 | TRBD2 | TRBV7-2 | TGTGCCAGCAGTTGGGCCCTGCTGCGGGGGAGGGCAGATACGCAGTATTTT | CASSWALLRGRADTQYF
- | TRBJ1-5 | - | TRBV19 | TGTGCCAGTAGTATTTCCGGGTATAGCAATCAGCCCCAGCATTTT | CASSISGYSNQPQHF
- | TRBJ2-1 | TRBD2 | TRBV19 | TGTGCCAGTACCGAGACTAGCGGGGTTTACAATGAGCAGTTCTTC | CASTETSGVYNEQFF
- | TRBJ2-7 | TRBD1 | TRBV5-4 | TGTGCCAGCAGCATCGGACAGGGCCCCCACGAGCAGTACTTC | CASSIGQGPHEQYF
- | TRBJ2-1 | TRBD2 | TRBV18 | TGTGCCAGCTCACCAGGCGTTTGGGGAGGGAGATACAATGAGCAGTTCTTC | CASSPGVWGGRYNEQFF
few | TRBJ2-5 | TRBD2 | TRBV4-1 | TGCGCCAGCAGCCCTAGCGGGGTTAGGGAGACCCAGTACTTC | CASSPSGVRETQYF
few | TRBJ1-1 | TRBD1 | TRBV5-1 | TGCGCCAGCAGCGGGGGGACAGGGAGGTACACTGAAGCTTTCTTT | CASSGGTGRYTEAFF
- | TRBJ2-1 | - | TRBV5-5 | TGTGCCAGCACTAACCCCAGCGGGGAGCAGTTCTTC | CASTNPSGEQFF
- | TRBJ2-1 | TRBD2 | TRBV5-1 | TGCGCCAGCAGCCGGGGGGTACAACGCAATGAGCAGTTCTTC | CASSRGVQRNEQFF
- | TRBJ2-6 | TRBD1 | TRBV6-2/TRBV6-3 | TGTGCCAGCAGTTACTCCTACAGGGGTTCCGGGGCCAACGTCCTGACTTTC | CASSYSYRGSGANVLTF
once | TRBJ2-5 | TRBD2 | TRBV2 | TGTGCCAGCAGTGAGACTAGCGGGGCATGGGAGACCCAGTACTTC | CASSETSGAWETQYF
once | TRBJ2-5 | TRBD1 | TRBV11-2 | TGTGCCAGCAGCTTGACAGGGGGCTCTGAGACCCAGTACTTC | CASSLTGGSETQYF
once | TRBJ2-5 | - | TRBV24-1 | TGTGCCACCAGTGACCGCGATTCGGAGGATAGAGAGACCCAGTACTTC | CATSDRDSEDRETQYF
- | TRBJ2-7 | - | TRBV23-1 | TGCGCCAGCCTGCGGGGTGGCGAGCAGTACTTC | CASLRGGEQYF
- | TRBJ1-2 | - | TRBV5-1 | TGCGCCAGCAGCCCCAGAGGGTCTGAAGGCTACACCTTC | CASSPRGSEGYTF
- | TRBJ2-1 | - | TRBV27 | TGTGCCAGCAGCCCCCTGGGGGCAGGTTACAATGAGCAGTTCTTC | CASSPLGAGYNEQFF
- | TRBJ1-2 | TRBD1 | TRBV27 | TGTGCCAGCAGTCCAAGACAGGGTGGCTACACCTTC | CASSPRQGGYTF
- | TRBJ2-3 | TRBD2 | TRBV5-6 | TGTGCCAGCAGGGTAGCGGGGGGGCACAAAGATACGCAGTATTTT | CASRVAGGHKDTQYF
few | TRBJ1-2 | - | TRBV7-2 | TGTGCCAGCAGCCTAGGCCAGGACTTTAACTATGGCTACACCTTC | CASSLGQDFNYGYTF
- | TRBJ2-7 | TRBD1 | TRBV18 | TGTGCCAGCTCACCACGGCAGGGGGCCTACGAGCAGTACTTC | CASSPRQGAYEQYF
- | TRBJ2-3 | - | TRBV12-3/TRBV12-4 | TGTGCCAGCAGTGAGGATACGCAGTATTTT | CASSEDTQYF